This record covers a single T cell receptor beta chain. Its antigen remains unknown. PCR used 60 Vbeta primers and 13 Jbeta primers. Here immunoSEQ multiplex PCR was the method, and the copy in TCRdb shows in-frame clones only, minus some. The table records over 50,000 clones, approximately 80% of them present only once. Healthy people donating bone marrow made up the donors. At sampling all donors were nominally healthy, likely with unrecorded immune exposures. The data derive from a study of cytomegalovirus exposure and HLA in healthy donors. V shed 0 bases and J shed 13 bases, with 19 bases lying between them. The germline V gene encodes CDR1 SGDLS and CDR2 YYNGEE. The CDR3 covers 14 residues. Broader study findings: Later genetic work tied a missense DCLRE1C variant to beta-chain V and J trimming. Per a prior analysis, the majority of TCR beta V segments were productive roughly 87% or roughly 30% of the time.

This clonotype was sampled from a female donor in good health and CMV-seronegative. The rearrangement uses TRBV9 and TRBJ1-1; D not resolved. What was sequenced was PBMCs. The CDR3 reads CASSVGWYGGLVFF. The CDR3 DNA follows: TGTGCCAGCAGCGTAGGGTGGTATGGAGGGTTAGTTTTCTTT.